Shown below are 16 T cell receptor beta chains from a single sample sequenced in a study of T-cell reconstitution after alpha-beta-depleted transplantation in children. Using unique molecular identifiers, the investigators prepared the TCRbeta library. TCRdb recomputed calls from the PCR reads with MiXCR, one row per CDR3 protein. The table lists hundreds of thousands of distinct CDR3 sequences, 11% of them singletons. The material was peripheral blood, obtained 180 days after TCRalphabeta/CD19-depleted stem cell transplant. These receptors all come from a male patient between 2 and 10 years old who had a stem cell transplant for chronic granulomatous disease, so the T cells may come from the graft donor.

This clonotype was detected many times. The V and J genes are TRBV20-1 and TRBJ2-7; D gene unclear. Looked up from germline, CDR1 is DFQATT and CDR2 is SNEGSKA (reference sequence). V was trimmed by 6 bases and J by 6 bases, leaving 12 bases between them. The CDR3 consists of 11 residues. The CDR3 is CSATARVEQYF. The DNA of the CDR3 is TGCAGTGCCACAGCGCGTGTCGAGCAGTACTTC.

The chain is built from TRBV7-8 and TRBJ1-2; 11 bases align to TRBD1. Germline V gene sequence: CDR1 SGHVS, CDR2 FQNEAQ. Trimming at V came to 5 bases and at J to 7 bases, leaving 21 bases not matched to a gene. CDR3 size: 19 residues. CDR3 sequence: CASSRDPGFRTGTGGGYTF. The CDR3 coding sequence is TGTGCCAGCAGCCGTGACCCGGGGTTTAGAACCGGGACAGGGGGTGGCTACACCTTC.

This clonotype was seen many times. The CDR3 reads CASSLGGIRVTDTQYF. The CDR3 nucleotides read TGTGCCAGCAGCTTGGGGGGCATTAGAGTCACAGATACGCAGTATTTT. The chain uses TRBV7-2 and TRBJ2-3; D may correspond to TRBD1 or TRBD2 (6 bases each). The V gene lost 3 bases and the J gene lost 2 bases, with 15 bases spanning the gap. Germline V gene sequence: CDR1 SGHTA, CDR2 FQGNSA. CDR3 length equals 16 residues. The full variable domain, its missing parts supplied by reference TRBV7-2 and TRBJ2-3, is GAGVSQSPSNKVTEKGKDVELRCDPISGHTALYWYRQSLGQGLEFLIYFQGNSAPDKSGLPSDRFSAERTGGSVSTLTIQRTQQEDSAVYLCASSLGGIRVTDTQYFGPGTRLTVL.

In its sample, this clonotype was seen many times. The V and J genes are TRBV29-1 and TRBJ2-3; 8 bases are shared with TRBD2. The length of the CDR3 is 13 residues. The V segment lost 7 bases and the J segment 1 base; nucleotides outside the gene matches: 4. Germline loops: CDR1 SQVTM, CDR2 ANQGSEA. For the CDR3, the DNA is TGCAGCGGAGAAGCGGGGGGCACAGATACGCAGTATTTT. Protein sequence: CSGEAGGTDTQYF.

The gene calls are TRBV7-2 and TRBJ1-3; the D gene is possibly TRBD1 (6 bases). Germline V gene lookup returns CDR1 SGHTA and CDR2 FQGNSA. This CDR3 region has 16 residues. V shed 5 bases and J shed 0 bases, with 14 bases lying between them. The CDR3 DNA reads TGTGCCAGCAGCGTACAGGGAACCCCCTCTGGAAACACCATATATTTT. Its translation is CASSVQGTPSGNTIYF.

V is TRBV12-3 or TRBV12-4 and J is TRBJ2-7; 12 bases align to TRBD1. The CDR3 has 14 amino acids. V trimming: 6 bases; J trimming: 4 bases; junction bases outside the gene matches: 4. CDR3 in amino acids: CASSKGQGAYEQYF. CDR3 coding DNA: TGTGCCAGCAGCAAGGGACAGGGGGCTTACGAGCAGTACTTC.

This clonotype was seen many times. The CDR3 sequence: CAISAGAPTTDTQYF. The CDR3 nucleotides read TGTGCCATCAGCGCGGGGGCCCCCACCACAGATACGCAGTATTTT. This chain connects TRBV10-3 to TRBJ2-3; D might be TRBD2 (7 bases). This CDR3 has 15 residues. The V and J ends lost 6 bases and 2 bases respectively, with 15 bases between them. CDR1 is ENHRY and CDR2 is SYGVKD in the germline V gene.

J is TRBJ2-1 and V is TRBV12-3 or TRBV12-4; D not resolved. Trimming took off 7 bases at V and 4 bases at J, with 11 bases between the two ends. This CDR3 spans 13 amino acids. The CDR3 loop reads CASILSAYNEQFF. Here the CDR3 DNA reads TGTGCCAGCATCTTATCGGCTTACAATGAGCAGTTCTTC.

This clonotype showed up many times. This chain uses TRBV6-2 or TRBV6-3 with TRBJ1-1, with 8 nucleotides matching TRBD1. Germline V gene sequence: CDR1 MNHEY, CDR2 SVGEGT. The CDR3 sequence is 15 residues long. V lost 6 bases to trimming and J lost 6 bases; unmatched junction nucleotides: 12. The CDR3 nucleotides read TGTGCCAGCAGGGAACGGACAGGGCCCACACCTGAAGCTTTCTTT. It yields the protein CASRERTGPTPEAFF.

This clonotype was recorded many times. The chain employs TRBV4-1 and TRBJ2-5, with TRBD2 identical over 8 bases. Trimming cost V 1 base and J 5 bases; bases outside gene matches: 6. The CDR3 runs to 15 residues. Germline V gene lookup returns CDR1 MGHRA and CDR2 YSYEKL. CDR3 coding DNA: TGCGCCAGCAGCCAAGTTGGACTAGCACAGGAGACCCAGTACTTC. Translated: CASSQVGLAQETQYF.

About this clonotype itself: It may be a read error: a sequence one base away is much more abundant. The chain recombines TRBV5-6 with TRBJ2-5; D may be TRBD2 (6 bases). CDR1 SGHDT and CDR2 YYEEEE come from the germline V gene. This CDR3 region has 14 residues. The CDR3 here is CASSLRSAREIQYF. The CDR3 bases are TGTGCCAGCAGCTTGCGGTCAGCCCGGGAGATCCAGTACTTC.

This clonotype was found many times. The CDR3 sequence is CASAQHQAGSTDTQYF. CDR3 coding DNA: TGTGCCAGCGCTCAACACCAAGCGGGGTCCACAGATACGCAGTATTTT. The chain recombines TRBV6-2 or TRBV6-3 with TRBJ2-3, with 7 bases matching TRBD2. CDR3 size: 16 residues. Germline CDR1 is MNHEY and CDR2 is SVGEGT. Germline trimming cut 8 bases from V and 2 bases from J; bases unmatched to any gene: 13.

This clonotype has a count of ten or more. The chain couples TRBV9 to TRBJ2-3, with 11 nucleotides matching TRBD2. J was trimmed by 5 bases and V by 7 bases; bases with no gene match: 15. The CDR3 contains 17 residues. Germline V gene lookup returns CDR1 SGDLS and CDR2 YYNGEE. The CDR3 protein is CASGAGFSGGAKDTQYF. The CDR3 DNA is TGTGCCAGCGGAGCGGGCTTTAGCGGGGGGGCCAAAGATACGCAGTATTTT.

This clonotype was detected many times. The rearrangement joins TRBV6-1 to TRBJ2-5, with unresolved D. Germline V gene sequence: CDR1 MNHNS, CDR2 SASEGT. The CDR3 spans 11 residues. V lost 4 bases and J 2 bases, leaving 2 bases between the germline ends. As DNA, the CDR3 is TGTGCCAGCAGTGTGCAAGAGACCCAGTACTTC. The encoded protein is CASSVQETQYF.

The V gene is TRBV12-3 or TRBV12-4, the J gene TRBJ2-7, with 8 bases lining up with TRBD2. The V segment lost 7 bases and the J segment 6 bases; nucleotides outside the gene matches: 14. This CDR3 spans 15 amino acids. CDR3 coding DNA: TGTGCCAGCACCCCCCGGACTAGCCCTACCCTCGAGCAGTACTTC. Amino acid sequence: CASTPRTSPTLEQYF.

This clonotype was counted many times. The chain is built from TRBV12-3 or TRBV12-4 and TRBJ1-1; TRBD1 might be the D (5 bases). This CDR3 comprises 13 residues. Trimming took 8 bases from V and 4 from J, leaving 14 bases between them. In nucleotides, the CDR3 is TGTGCCAGCTCCCTTTGGGGGGTCACTGAAGCTTTCTTT. Amino acids: CASSLWGVTEAFF.